The 26 T cell receptor beta chains below come from one sample, sequenced in a study of T cell repertoires in cytomegalovirus infection. TCRdb re-derived calls from the reads in MiXCR, one entry per CDR3 protein. The table shows over 100,000 distinct CDR3 sequences, with about 9.4% occurring only once. Their specific antigens are unknown. The sample was PBMCs, sequenced either directly or after in vitro stimulation (not recorded which). Source of these receptors: a human donor in good health (CMV status not recorded). Some clones in this sample may be carry-over from other donors' samples.

In regard to this clonotype: One end of the junction fails to match germline, which may point to a read error. V gene TRBV24-1 combines with J gene TRBJ2-2; TRBD2 aligns across 7 bases. Germline CDR1 and CDR2: KGHDR and SFDVKD. The CDR3 is made up of 16 amino acids. As DNA, the CDR3 is TGTGCCACGAGTGCGGGGGTAGGATGGAACACCGGGGAGCTGTTTTTT. This translates into CATSAGVGWNTGELFF.

Worth noting for this clonotype: With a much larger clone just one base away, this may be a read error. This rearrangement joins TRBV6-6 to TRBJ1-6; 10 nucleotides line up with TRBD1. The CDR3 is 14 amino acids. Germline V gene data show CDR1 as MNHNY and CDR2 as SVGAGI (reference sequence). J was trimmed by 5 bases and V by 10 bases; bases with no gene match: 5. DNA for the CDR3: TGTGCCACCTGCGGGACAGGGGATAATTCACCCCTCCACTTT. Translation: CATCGTGDNSPLHF.

The sample holds many counts of this clonotype. The chain couples TRBV6-2 or TRBV6-3 to TRBJ2-7; D possibly uses TRBD1 or TRBD2 (5 bases each). V gave up 2 bases and J gave up 0 bases, with 14 bases separating them. Germline CDR1 is MNHEY and CDR2 is SVGEGT. The CDR3 is 16 amino acids. Here the CDR3 DNA reads TGTGCCAGCAGTTACACAGTGGCAGGGAGCTCCTACGAGCAGTACTTC. This codes for CASSYTVAGSSYEQYF.

This chain joins TRBV12-3 or TRBV12-4 and TRBJ2-6; either TRBD1 or TRBD2 may fit D (5 bases each). V was trimmed by 7 bases and J by 2 bases, leaving 15 bases between them. This CDR3 is built from 16 residues. As DNA, the CDR3 is TGTGCCAGCAAGAAGGGGAGTTCCGCTGGGGCCAACGTCCTGACTTTC. Its translation: CASKKGSSAGANVLTF.

This chain joins TRBV20-1 and TRBJ2-3; tentatively, D is TRBD1 or TRBD2 (6 bases each). V lost 5 bases and J 3 bases, leaving 18 bases between the germline ends. Germline V gene sequence: CDR1 DFQATT, CDR2 SNEGSKA (reference sequence). The CDR3 has 15 amino acids. The DNA for the CDR3 is TGCAGTGCTGTAGGGTCGGGGGCGAGGACAGATACGCAGTATTTT. Translating gives CSAVGSGARTDTQYF.

Many counts were recorded for this clonotype. This chain links TRBV19 with TRBJ2-1; TRBD2 matches 9 bases. The CDR3 is made up of 15 amino acids. Germline CDR1 LNHDA, CDR2 SQIVND (reference sequence). Trimming removed 4 bases from V and 8 bases from J; junction bases left unmatched: 9. The CDR3 protein is CASSRGTSLPYEQFF. CDR3 sequence (DNA): TGTGCCAGTAGTAGAGGGACTAGCCTTCCGTATGAGCAGTTCTTC.

The chain joins TRBV7-9 to TRBJ2-5; 8 nucleotides match TRBD1. This CDR3 region has 14 residues. V was clipped by 5 bases and J by 4 bases; unmatched bases: 6. Germline loops: CDR1 SEHNR, CDR2 FQNEAQ (reference sequence). CDR3 in amino acids: CASSTGQGLETQYF. The CDR3 DNA sequence: TGTGCCAGCAGCACCGGACAGGGATTAGAGACCCAGTACTTC.

This clonotype was observed many times. The V and J genes are TRBV18 and TRBJ2-5; TRBD2 aligns across 13 bases. Per germline, CDR1 KGHSH and CDR2 LQKENI. V shed 1 base and J 3 bases; nucleotides not matched to a gene: 2. This CDR3 spans 16 amino acids. This chain's CDR3 is CASSPRLAGGEETQYF. As DNA, the CDR3 is TGTGCCAGCTCACCACGACTAGCGGGAGGCGAAGAGACCCAGTACTTC.

The J gene is TRBJ2-5, the V gene TRBV19; D is ambiguous. Germline V gene lookup returns CDR1 LNHDA and CDR2 SQIVND (reference sequence). The germline V and J ends were trimmed by 8 bases and 5 bases, with 18 bases remaining between them. The CDR3 sequence is 14 residues long. The DNA of the CDR3 is TGTGCCAGTGGTACAACTCCGGGCGGCGAGACCCAGTACTTC. Residues: CASGTTPGGETQYF. The entire variable domain, with the rest obtained from reference TRBV19 and TRBJ2-5, is as follows: DGGITQSPKYLFRKEGQNVTLSCEQNLNHDAMYWYRQDPGQGLRLIYYSQIVNDFQKGDIAEGYSVSREKKESFPLTVTSAQKNPTAFYLCASGTTPGGETQYFGPGTRLLVL.

This clonotype was detected many times. The chain couples TRBV7-9 to TRBJ1-1; D is undetermined. The CDR3 runs to 14 residues. The germline V gene has CDR1 SEHNR and CDR2 FQNEAQ (reference sequence). Trimming took off 3 bases at V and 6 bases at J, with 14 bases between the two ends. The CDR3, as DNA: TGTGCCAGCAGCTTTCGCCCTTCGGTTCCTGAAGCTTTCTTT. Amino acid sequence: CASSFRPSVPEAFF. Filled out from reference TRBV7-9 and TRBJ1-1, the complete variable domain reads DTGVSQNPRHKITKRGQNVTFRCDPISEHNRLYWYRQTLGQGPEFLTYFQNEAQLEKSRLLSDRFSAERPKGSFSTLEIQRTEQGDSAMYLCASSFRPSVPEAFFGQGTRLTVV.

This clonotype was detected ten times or more. V usage is TRBV7-2 and J usage is TRBJ2-1; possibly TRBD1 or TRBD2 for D (5 bases each). Germline CDR1 SGHTA, CDR2 FQGNSA. The V and J ends lost 5 bases and 4 bases respectively, with 6 bases between them. The CDR3 is 12 residues long. CDR3 coding DNA: TGTGCCAGCAGCGGGGGATACAATGAGCAGTTCTTC. Amino acid sequence: CASSGGYNEQFF.

The chain uses TRBV6-2 or TRBV6-3 and TRBJ2-1, with TRBD2 matching 10 bases. V lost 10 bases to trimming and J lost 15 bases; unmatched junction nucleotides: 9. This CDR3 spans 11 amino acids. Germline lookup yields CDR1 MNHEY and CDR2 SVGEGT. As DNA, the CDR3 is TGTGCCATTTCGTCTAGCGGGAGATGGTTCTTC. Residues: CAISSSGRWFF.

This clonotype has a count of ten or more. The rearrangement joins TRBV19 to TRBJ1-1; no firm D call. V lost 3 bases and J lost 0, with 17 bases in between. Germline CDR1 LNHDA, CDR2 SQIVND (reference sequence). CDR3 length: 17 amino acids. For the CDR3, the DNA is TGTGCCAGTAGTATGGGAACCTTTGGAGGGATGAACACTGAAGCTTTCTTT. It encodes CASSMGTFGGMNTEAFF.

This clonotype was seen a handful of times. The chain recombines TRBV6-2 or TRBV6-3 with TRBJ2-7; 7 nucleotides match TRBD1. In germline, CDR1 is MNHEY, CDR2 SVGEGT. The V and J ends lost 10 bases and 3 bases, in that order; junction bases with no gene match: 12. This CDR3 comprises 14 residues. CDR3 residues: CATGDRALSYEQYV. The CDR3 DNA follows: TGTGCCACCGGTGACAGGGCTCTGAGCTACGAGCAGTACGTC.

This clonotype was seen many times. This chain uses TRBV28 with TRBJ2-7, with TRBD1 identical over 12 bases. CDR1 and CDR2 (germline): MDHEN, SYDVKM. CDR3 length: 14 amino acids. V was clipped by 6 bases and J by 5 bases; unmatched bases: 5. Here the CDR3 reads CASRPGTGGDEQYV. DNA of the CDR3: TGTGCCAGCAGGCCGGGGACAGGGGGCGACGAGCAGTACGTC.

This clonotype was detected many times. The genes are TRBV6-2 or TRBV6-3 and TRBJ2-1, with D perhaps TRBD1 or TRBD2 (6 bases each). The CDR3 covers 15 residues. Trimming stripped 5 bases from V and 2 bases from J, with 13 bases between. Germline V lookup: CDR1 MNHEY, CDR2 SVGEGT. This chain's CDR3 is CASSQRGGTYNEQFF. CDR3 nucleotides: TGTGCCAGCAGTCAACGAGGGGGGACCTACAATGAGCAGTTCTTC.

This clonotype was observed many times. This CDR3 is CASSAGSYGYTF. CDR3 bases: TGTGCCAGCAGCGCGGGGAGCTATGGCTACACCTTC. The chain combines TRBV7-2 with TRBJ1-2; no definite D call. V lost 5 bases, J lost 4 bases, and 8 bases lay in between. The CDR3 extends over 12 amino acids. Germline lookup yields CDR1 SGHTA and CDR2 FQGNSA.

This clonotype was recorded at least ten times. This chain connects TRBV5-1 to TRBJ1-1; weak D call: TRBD1 (5 bases). The germline V and J ends were trimmed by 4 bases and 1 base, with 11 bases remaining between them. There are 14 residues in the CDR3. Germline values: CDR1 SGHRS, CDR2 YFSETQ. The DNA of the CDR3 is TGCGCCAGCAGCGCACTAGACAGGAACACTGAAGCTTTCTTT. The encoded protein is CASSALDRNTEAFF.

This clonotype was seen at least ten times. V and J are TRBV28 and TRBJ2-6, with D possibly TRBD2 on 6 matching bases. CDR3 length: 16 residues. In germline, CDR1 is MDHEN, CDR2 SYDVKM. Deletions cut 3 bases from V and 6 bases from J, with 15 bases between. The CDR3 protein is CASSFGGVPEANVLTF. The CDR3 bases are TGTGCCAGCAGTTTCGGGGGTGTCCCTGAGGCCAACGTCCTGACTTTC.

Many counts were recorded for this clonotype. The chain joins TRBV7-2 to TRBJ2-3; no reliable D call. Trimming took off 2 bases at V and 6 bases at J, with 12 bases between the two ends. Germline V gene data show CDR1 as SGHTA and CDR2 as FQGNSA. This CDR3 region has 14 residues. Written as DNA, the CDR3 is TGTGCCAGCAGCTTATCCGGGCCGTGGGATACGCAGTATTTT. It codes for CASSLSGPWDTQYF. The whole variable domain, remainder taken from reference TRBV7-2 and TRBJ2-3, is GAGVSQSPSNKVTEKGKDVELRCDPISGHTALYWYRQSLGQGLEFLIYFQGNSAPDKSGLPSDRFSAERTGGSVSTLTIQRTQQEDSAVYLCASSLSGPWDTQYFGPGTRLTVL.

A few counts support this clonotype. The V and J genes are TRBV7-6 and TRBJ2-5; 9 nucleotides match TRBD1. The CDR3 runs to 15 residues. The ends lost 1 base at V and 0 bases at J; junction bases unmatched: 0. Germline CDR1 is SGHVS and CDR2 is FNYEAQ. The CDR3 bases are TGTGCCAGCAGCTTAGACAGGGGGCACCAAGAGACCCAGTACTTC. Residues: CASSLDRGHQETQYF.

The gene calls are TRBV7-9 and TRBJ1-3, with no clear D. Trimming stripped 5 bases from V and 7 bases from J, with 18 bases between. The CDR3 spans 15 residues. Germline CDR1 and CDR2: SEHNR and FQNEAQ (reference sequence). CDR3 sequence: CASSLRETTGNTIYF. DNA of the CDR3: TGTGCCAGCAGCCTACGCGAGACGACCGGGAACACCATATATTTT.

The chain carries TRBV9 and TRBJ1-4; a possible D gene is TRBD1 (6 bases). The V and J ends lost 3 bases and 8 bases respectively, with 14 bases between them. Germline CDR1 and CDR2: SGDLS and YYNGEE. This CDR3 region has 14 residues. This CDR3 is CASSAQGVQEKLFF. CDR3 DNA sequence: TGTGCCAGCAGCGCACAGGGAGTGCAGGAAAAACTGTTTTTT.

This clonotype was counted only a few times. The DNA for the CDR3 is TGTGCCAGTAATTGGGACAAGAACACTGAAGCTTTCTTT. Its protein is CASNWDKNTEAFF. The chain has TRBV19 and TRBJ1-1; possibly TRBD1 for D (6 bases). V shed 7 bases and J shed 1 base, with 10 bases lying between them. The CDR3 runs to 13 residues. Germline V CDR1 and CDR2: LNHDA, SQIVND (reference sequence).

The chain joins TRBV19 to TRBJ1-1; D ambiguous. Germline V lookup: CDR1 LNHDA, CDR2 SQIVND (reference sequence). This CDR3 region has 12 residues. V dropped 7 bases and J dropped 10 bases, with 16 bases sitting between them. The CDR3 region has the DNA TGTGCCAGTACCCCTCTGGCGGGGAGAGCTTTCTTT. The encoded protein is CASTPLAGRAFF. The whole variable domain, filled in from reference TRBV19 and TRBJ1-1, reads DGGITQSPKYLFRKEGQNVTLSCEQNLNHDAMYWYRQDPGQGLRLIYYSQIVNDFQKGDIAEGYSVSREKKESFPLTVTSAQKNPTAFYLCASTPLAGRAFFGQGTRLTVV.

This clonotype was seen many times. The chain is built from TRBV28 and TRBJ2-6, with a tentative D call TRBD2 (7 bases). The CDR3 has 19 amino acids. Germline V lookup: CDR1 MDHEN, CDR2 SYDVKM. V was shortened by 3 bases and J by 0 bases, with 18 bases between the two germline ends. The CDR3: CASSFAGAGASSGANVLTF. CDR3 sequence (DNA): TGTGCCAGCAGTTTTGCGGGGGCAGGGGCGTCCTCTGGGGCCAACGTCCTGACTTTC.